This TCR beta chain came from a study of read filtering for tumor transcriptome and immune sequencing. This clonotype was seen ten or more times. The length of the CDR3 is 15 residues. J lost 8 bases, V lost 6 bases, and 7 bases had no gene match. CDR1 MNHEY and CDR2 SVGEGT come from the germline V gene. Molecular barcoded adaptors covering alpha/delta and beta/gamma chains were used on roughly 400 ng RNA. One entry per CDR3 protein, called by TCRdb with MiXCR from the reads. This repertoire shows approximately 150,000 distinct CDR3 sequences, approximately 13% found once; its top ten account for approximately 8%.

The sample comprised a population of CD138-negative cells sorted from bone marrow. The rearrangement joins TRBV6-2 or TRBV6-3 to TRBJ2-1; 13 bases are a match to TRBD2. The sequence derives from a donor aged 40 or over with multiple myeloma. CDR3 DNA sequence: TGTGCCAGCAGGACCGGGACTAGCGGGATCCATGAGCAGTTCTTC. Translated: CASRTGTSGIHEQFF.